The T cell receptor (beta chain) described here comes from a study of T cells expressing NK-cell markers. About the research overall: Investigators obtained TCR beta repertoires from sorted CD3+CD56+NKG2C+, CD3+CD56+NKG2C- and CD3+CD56-NKG2C+ T cells. Within the sequenced cohort of eight donors, seven exhibited HCMV seropositivity and one was seronegative.

Findings of the study overall: The share of CD8+ T cells held by dominant NKG2C+ clonotypes was about 1.0-7.5% in about 6 donors.

Points on this clonotype: Its antigen is not known.

The authors generated TCR beta cDNA through 5'RACE template switching with UMIs. TCRdb re-called the 5' RACE reads and gives one entry per CDR3 protein, without DNA. This sample contains 250,000 to 300,000 distinct CDR3 sequences. CDR3 length: 16 amino acids. This chain joins TRBV12-3 or TRBV12-4 and TRBJ1-1. Sequenced: blood T cells: a sorted CD56 or NKG2C T cell subset, CD4+ or CD8+ T cells, or bulk PBMC T cells (not recorded which). The TCR originated in a man between 18 and 35 years old in good health. The CDR3: CASSLGQGGGNTEAFF.